Judged by abundance, the clone carrying this T cell receptor beta chain is medium-sized. As yet, its antigen is unknown. The entry originates in a study of tumor-infiltrating lymphocytes in localized non-small cell lung cancer. Overall study context: Tumor tissue and non-adjacent uninvolved lung came from each patient. Study observations and caveats: Tumor T-cell fraction from TCR sequencing was not associated with recurrence-free survival (p = 0.61).

V lost 3 bases and J 3 bases, leaving 9 bases between the germline ends. Germline V lookup: CDR1 SGHTA, CDR2 FQGNSA. The CDR3 contains 13 residues. Assay: immunoSEQ multiplex PCR; the TCRdb copy retains only in-frame clones and omits some. The table has around 12,000 clones, about 66% seen once. The V call is TRBV7-2, the J call TRBJ2-7; D possibly uses TRBD1 or TRBD2 (5 bases each). Specimen: lung tumor tissue. The receptor was isolated from a human donor with non-small cell lung cancer. For the CDR3, the DNA is TGTGCCAGCAGCTTGGGACCGCTCTACGAGCAGTACTTC. Encoded protein: CASSLGPLYEQYF. Full variable domain (outside the CDR3, taken from reference TRBV7-2 and TRBJ2-7): GAGVSQSPSNKVTEKGKDVELRCDPISGHTALYWYRQSLGQGLEFLIYFQGNSAPDKSGLPSDRFSAERTGGSVSTLTIQRTQQEDSAVYLCASSLGPLYEQYFGPGTRLTVT.